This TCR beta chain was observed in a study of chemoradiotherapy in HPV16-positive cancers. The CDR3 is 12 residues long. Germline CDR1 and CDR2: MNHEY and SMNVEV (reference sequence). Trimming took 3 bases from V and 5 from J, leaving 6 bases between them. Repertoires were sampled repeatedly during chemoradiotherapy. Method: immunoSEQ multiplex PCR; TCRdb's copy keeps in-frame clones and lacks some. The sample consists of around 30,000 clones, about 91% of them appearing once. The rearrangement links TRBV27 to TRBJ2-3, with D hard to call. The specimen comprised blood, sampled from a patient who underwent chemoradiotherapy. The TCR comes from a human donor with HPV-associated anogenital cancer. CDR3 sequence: CASSLGLDTQYF. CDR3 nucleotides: TGTGCCAGCAGTTTGGGATTAGATACGCAGTATTTT.